A single sample is the source of the 6 T cell receptor beta chains below, sequenced in a study of T cell responses to AZD1222 COVID-19 vaccine. Profiling relied on immunoSEQ multiplex PCR, and the TCRdb table lists in-frame clones only, not all of them. The table shows more than 150,000 clones, with less than 95% occurring only once. Sample: peripheral blood, taken on day 0 of AZD1222 vaccination. These receptors were obtained from an adult in good health.

This chain uses TRBV27 with TRBJ2-3, with D possibly TRBD2 on 6 matching bases. The germline V gene has CDR1 MNHEY and CDR2 SMNVEV (reference sequence). V lost 3 bases and J 4 bases, leaving 14 bases between the germline ends. The CDR3 contains 15 residues. CDR3 amino acids: CASSFGGDGPDTQYF. The CDR3 DNA sequence: TGTGCCAGCAGTTTCGGGGGAGATGGGCCAGATACGCAGTATTTT.

This chain joins TRBV14 and TRBJ2-7, with D unresolved. Between the trimmed V and J ends, which lost 2 bases and 3 bases, there was a span of 17 bases. In germline, CDR1 is SGHDN, CDR2 FVKESK. The CDR3 has 16 amino acids. In DNA form, the CDR3 reads TGTGCCAGCAGCCAAAGACGGACCAAAACCGACTACGAGCAGTACTTC. Encoded protein: CASSQRRTKTDYEQYF.

Concerning this clone: The sample carries other DNA sequences with the same CDR3. V usage is TRBV30 and J usage is TRBJ2-1; no firm D call. CDR3 length: 13 residues. Trimming cost V 3 bases and J 0 bases, with 6 bases left between them. Germline assignment: CDR1 GTSNPN and CDR2 SVGIG (reference sequence). The CDR3 is CAWRGSSYNEQFF. Here the CDR3 DNA reads TGTGCCTGGAGGGGTAGCTCCTACAATGAGCAGTTCTTC.

The CDR3, as DNA: TGTGCCAGCAGCTCGGATACCCTCTCTGGAAACACCATATATTTT. It encodes CASSSDTLSGNTIYF. This chain uses TRBV28 with TRBJ1-3, with unresolved D. V gave up 6 bases and J gave up 0 bases, with 12 bases separating them. Germline V gene data show CDR1 as MDHEN and CDR2 as SYDVKM. The CDR3 extends over 15 amino acids.

The V call is TRBV19, the J call TRBJ1-5; TRBD1 matches at 9 bases. Germline V lookup: CDR1 LNHDA, CDR2 SQIVND (reference sequence). J was trimmed by 5 bases and V by 5 bases; bases with no gene match: 4. This CDR3 is built from 14 residues. CDR3 DNA: TGTGCCAGTAGTGCGGGACAGGGATATCAGCCCCAGCATTTT. Residues: CASSAGQGYQPQHF.

The chain uses TRBV19 and TRBJ2-7; D might be TRBD2 (5 bases). This CDR3 is built from 13 residues. Trimming took 5 bases from V and 1 from J, leaving 9 bases between them. Per the germline V gene, CDR1 is LNHDA and CDR2 is SQIVND (reference sequence). The CDR3 nucleotides read TGTGCCAGTAGTTCTGGCGGGTCCTACGAGCAGTACTTC. It codes for CASSSGGSYEQYF.